One sample yielded the 19 T cell receptor beta chains listed below, sequenced in a study of cytomegalovirus exposure and HLA in healthy donors. In the PCR, 60 Vbeta and 13 Jbeta primers were used. Measured with immunoSEQ multiplex PCR; TCRdb has only the in-frame clones, and not every one. The sample consists of a few hundred thousand clones, more than 85% of them appearing once. Sequenced input: PBMCs. The origin of the receptors is a woman aged 18-29 years in good health and CMV-seronegative.

This chain joins TRBV5-1 and TRBJ2-7, with TRBD1 identical over 10 bases. Germline values: CDR1 SGHRS, CDR2 YFSETQ. V lost 4 bases to trimming and J lost 2 bases; unmatched junction nucleotides: 3. The CDR3 sequence is 14 residues long. CDR3 amino acids: CASSTGTGAYEQYF. CDR3 nucleotide sequence: TGCGCCAGCAGCACCGGGACAGGGGCCTACGAGCAGTACTTC.

This chain links TRBV27 with TRBJ1-1; 8 positions agree with TRBD1. Germline-derived CDR1 and CDR2 are MNHEY and SMNVEV (reference sequence). The CDR3 is made up of 14 amino acids. With V trimmed by 10 bases and J by 5 bases, 12 bases remained unmatched. CDR3 in amino acids: CATQIQGANTEAFF. In DNA form, the CDR3 reads TGTGCCACCCAGATTCAGGGGGCGAATACTGAAGCTTTCTTT.

V is TRBV4-1 and J is TRBJ2-7; 8 bases map to TRBD1. Unmatched junction bases numbered 9, after V lost 4 bases and J lost 4 bases. Germline V gene sequence: CDR1 MGHRA, CDR2 YSYEKL. This CDR3 has 15 residues. The CDR3 here is CASSLDRGAIYEQYF. The CDR3, as DNA: TGCGCCAGCAGCCTCGACAGGGGCGCTATTTACGAGCAGTACTTC.

This clone was detected only a few times. V is TRBV19 and J is TRBJ2-2, with 8 bases that match TRBD2. Trimming at V came to 5 bases and at J to 6 bases, leaving 5 bases not matched to a gene. Germline V gene sequence: CDR1 LNHDA, CDR2 SQIVND (reference sequence). This CDR3 is built from 14 residues. Here the CDR3 DNA reads TGTGCCAGTAGTGACGGGGGGGAGTCCGGGGAGCTGTTTTTT. Protein: CASSDGGESGELFF.

V usage is TRBV7-3 and J usage is TRBJ2-3; D might be TRBD2 (5 bases). The CDR3 is 15 amino acids. CDR1 SGHTA and CDR2 FQGTGA come from the germline V gene. Trimming took off 5 bases at V and 6 bases at J, with 18 bases between the two ends. The CDR3 DNA reads as TGTGCCAGCAGCCTGGAACTAGGAACTTCGGATACGCAGTATTTT. This encodes CASSLELGTSDTQYF.

The chain combines TRBV7-2 with TRBJ1-1, with TRBD1 identical over 7 bases. This CDR3 comprises 14 residues. Looked up from germline, CDR1 is SGHTA and CDR2 is FQGNSA. The ends lost 5 bases at V and 4 bases at J; junction bases unmatched: 7. The CDR3 loop is CASSIHRGPTEAFF. CDR3 bases: TGTGCCAGCAGCATACACAGGGGACCCACTGAAGCTTTCTTT.

This chain connects TRBV19 to TRBJ2-6, with D unresolved. The germline V gene encodes CDR1 LNHDA and CDR2 SQIVND (reference sequence). This CDR3 region has 15 residues. Trimming removed 5 bases from V and 0 bases from J, with 8 bases in between. The CDR3 region has the DNA TGTGCCAGTAGTCGCAGTAACTCTGGGGCCAACGTCCTGACTTTC. Protein sequence: CASSRSNSGANVLTF.

This chain links TRBV7-9 with TRBJ1-1, with D possibly matching TRBD1 (5 bases). V was cut by 0 bases and J by 4 bases, with 12 bases left in between. In germline, CDR1 is SEHNR, CDR2 FQNEAQ (reference sequence). The CDR3 has 15 amino acids. The DNA of the CDR3 is TGTGCCAGCAGCTTAGCGAATCGCGGGGGCACTGAAGCTTTCTTT. Translation gives CASSLANRGGTEAFF.

Turning to this clone: Other DNA sequences in the sample encode the same CDR3. The CDR3 reads CASSLRGYGYTF. DNA for the CDR3: TGTGCCAGCAGTTTACGGGGGTATGGCTACACCTTC. The chain joins TRBV27 to TRBJ1-2, with a tentative D call TRBD1 (5 bases). CDR3 length: 12 residues. Trimming removed 2 bases from V and 5 bases from J, with 6 bases in between. The germline CDR1 and CDR2 sequences are MNHEY and SMNVEV (reference sequence).

The chain joins TRBV30 to TRBJ2-7; tentative D call: TRBD1 (5 bases). Trimming shortened V by 2 bases and J by 1 base, and 9 bases separated the two germline ends. The germline V gene encodes CDR1 GTSNPN and CDR2 SVGIG (reference sequence). The CDR3 totals 13 residues. The CDR3 here is CAWSIRVSYEQYF. The CDR3, as DNA: TGTGCCTGGAGTATCAGGGTTTCCTACGAGCAGTACTTC. The full variable domain, rest sourced from reference TRBV30 and TRBJ2-7, is SQTIHQWPATLVQPVGSPLSLECTVEGTSNPNLYWYRQAAGRGLQLLFYSVGIGQISSEVPQNLSASRPQDRQFILSSKKLLLSDSGFYLCAWSIRVSYEQYFGPGTRLTVT.

The CDR3 is CASSLGLSNEQFF. CDR3 nucleotides: TGTGCCAGCAGCTTGGGGCTATCGAATGAGCAGTTCTTC. The V and J genes are TRBV7-9 and TRBJ2-1, with D possibly matching TRBD1 (5 bases). Germline loops: CDR1 SEHNR, CDR2 FQNEAQ (reference sequence). The CDR3 extends over 13 amino acids. The V end lost 3 bases, the J end lost 7 bases, and 10 bases lay between the germline ends.

The table lists this clone with a count of one. The chain joins TRBV25-1 to TRBJ2-3, with D maybe TRBD1 (7 bases). The germline CDR1 and CDR2 sequences are MGHDK and SYGVNS. CDR3 length: 14 amino acids. V lost 2 bases and J 3 bases, leaving 9 bases between the germline ends. The CDR3 region is CASSEAGGTDTQYF. The CDR3 DNA sequence: TGTGCCAGCAGTGAAGCAGGGGGGACAGATACGCAGTATTTT.

This chain links TRBV7-2 with TRBJ2-7; D perhaps matches TRBD1 (6 bases). Germline V CDR1 and CDR2: SGHTA, FQGNSA. The CDR3 contains 14 residues. V lost 5 bases and J lost 2, with 13 bases in between. CDR3 DNA: TGTGCCAGCAGCATAGGGACATCTACCTACGAGCAGTACTTC. Its translation is CASSIGTSTYEQYF.

V is TRBV11-3 and J is TRBJ1-2, with a tentative D call TRBD1 (5 bases). The germline gives CDR1 SGHNT, CDR2 YENEEA. The CDR3 loop spans 13 amino acids. The germline V and J ends were trimmed by 6 bases and 8 bases, with 16 bases remaining between them. The CDR3 nucleotides read TGTGCCAGCAGGGGGCGGGAGGGCCGGGGCTACACCTTC. Protein product: CASRGREGRGYTF.

The chain joins TRBV6-1 to TRBJ1-5; D perhaps matches TRBD1 (6 bases). CDR1 and CDR2 (germline): MNHNS, SASEGT. The CDR3 contains 16 residues. V shed 4 bases and J shed 5 bases, with 18 bases lying between them. The CDR3 here is CASSVLGGPRDQPQHF. In DNA, the CDR3 is TGTGCCAGCAGTGTTTTAGGGGGACCACGGGATCAGCCCCAGCATTTT.

The gene calls are TRBV11-2 and TRBJ2-3; TRBD1 matches at 8 bases. CDR1 is SGHAT, CDR2 FQNNGV, per germline. This CDR3 is built from 15 residues. V shed 3 bases and J 1 base; nucleotides not matched to a gene: 3. CDR3 protein: CASSFRGPRTDTQYF. The CDR3 bases are TGTGCCAGCAGCTTCAGGGGGCCCCGCACAGATACGCAGTATTTT.

In this sample, this clone turned up once. V and J are TRBV18 and TRBJ2-1; D unclear. The CDR3 is made up of 12 amino acids. The V gene's germline CDR1 is KGHSH and CDR2 LQKENI. Deletions cut 4 bases from V and 6 bases from J, with 7 bases between. The chain's CDR3 is CASSLLSNEQFF. CDR3 DNA: TGTGCCAGCTCACTACTTAGCAATGAGCAGTTCTTC.

This clone is a singleton in its sample. The chain is built from TRBV6-5 and TRBJ2-3; 8 nucleotides match TRBD2. Germline V CDR1 and CDR2: MNHEY, SVGAGI. The CDR3 totals 15 residues. Trimming took 6 bases from V and 3 from J; bases not matched to a gene: 8. CDR3 amino acids: CASSGGVWVTDTQYF. The CDR3 bases are TGTGCCAGCAGCGGGGGGGTGTGGGTTACAGATACGCAGTATTTT.

The chain joins TRBV6-5 to TRBJ2-1; 12 bases align to TRBD2. Trimming cost V 6 bases and J 4 bases; bases outside gene matches: 4. Germline CDR1 MNHEY, CDR2 SVGAGI. CDR3 length: 15 amino acids. The CDR3, as DNA: TGTGCCAGCAGCCGACTAGCGGGGGCTTACAATGAGCAGTTCTTC. Its protein is CASSRLAGAYNEQFF.